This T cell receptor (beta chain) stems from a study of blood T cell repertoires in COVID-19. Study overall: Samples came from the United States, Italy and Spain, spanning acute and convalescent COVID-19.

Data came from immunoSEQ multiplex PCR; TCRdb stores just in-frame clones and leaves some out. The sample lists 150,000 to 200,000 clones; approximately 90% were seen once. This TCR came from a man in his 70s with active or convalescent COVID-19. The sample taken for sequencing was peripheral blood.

CDR3 nucleotides: TGTGCCAGCAGTCGACAGGGTATATATGGCTACACCTTC. Its protein is CASSRQGIYGYTF. The J gene is TRBJ1-2, the V gene TRBV7-9, with 7 positions matching TRBD1. From germline, CDR1 is SEHNR and CDR2 FQNEAQ (reference sequence). V lost 6 bases, J lost 5 bases, and 6 bases stayed unmatched. The CDR3 is 13 residues long.